This T cell receptor (beta chain) was captured in a study of PD-L1 blockade in urothelial cancer (dated by TCRdb to about 2017). Regarding the complete study: All patients started therapy around 2014 and received atezolizumab 1,200 mg intravenously every 3 weeks. About nine tenths of the roughly 29 patients were males with bladder-origin urothelial cancer, and about 65% of the 29 reported a prior smoking history. Patients had an ECOG performance status of 0 or 1 and had received between 0 and 3 prior chemotherapy regimens. Blood samples were analyzed 3 weeks after the start of treatment (second dose) and 6 weeks after the start of treatment. A median of around 150,000 T cells and 80,000 to 95,000 unique TCRs was obtained from blood samples, and a median clonality of roughly 0.074 was observed. An exploratory multi-omic analysis was conducted of the somatic, immune and clinical correlates of response to PD-L1 blockade with atezolizumab in urothelial cancer. Pretreatment tumor samples and matched peripheral blood, collected serially before and after atezolizumab treatment, underwent TCR sequencing. Durable clinical benefit was defined as a progression-free survival longer than 6 months, and TCR features were additionally tested against progression-free survival and overall survival. Whole exome sequencing and RNA sequencing of pretreatment tumors were performed alongside TCR sequencing in the same patients. Durable clinical benefit was achieved by nine patients but not by the remaining 20. Twenty-nine patients had pretreatment blood TCR-seq, some 25 had at least one posttreatment blood collection, and some 25 had tumor TCR-seq. General findings and caveats noted by the study authors: Because of the small sample size (n ≈ 31) and the many exploratory analyses performed, the results are intended to be regarded as hypothesis-generating. A pretreatment peripheral blood TCR clonality below the median was linked to improved progression-free and overall survival. At 3 weeks after the start of treatment, tumor-associated TCR clones in peripheral blood had expanded more in patients with durable benefit (n ≈ 24, p = 0.022).

Synthetic TCR analog templates were spiked into each PCR to estimate absolute template abundance from read counts. TCRbeta CDR3 regions were amplified from genomic DNA with bias-controlled V and J gene primers using the immunoSEQ assay. Rearranged TCRbeta segments were sequenced at approximately 20X coverage. On the authors' methods: Clustering was used to correct sequencing errors, and CDR3s were annotated against IMGT to assign V, D and J genes. Downstream analyses used only productive TCRbeta rearrangements, leaving out any out-of-frame or stop-codon sequences. Clonality was calculated as one minus the Shannon entropy normalized by the log of the number of unique productive sequences. Fisher's exact test with Benjamini-Hochberg correction, using a cutoff of adjusted p below 0.01, was how clones that differed between time points or between blood and tumor were identified. This is the immuneACCESS table as TCRdb keeps it, with only in-frame sequences that have V and J called. A part of the clones is gone; compared with another copy, unresolved V genes explain less than half, and the rest is unexplained. V, J and clone size derive from that table, while D and trimming were established from the DNA sequence. The sample yields about 69,000 clones; 70% to 90% were counted once. Roughly 3.4% of the sample is held by the ten biggest clonotypes.

Of note for this clone: Its antigen remains unidentified. Base qualities were left out, and no much larger clone turns up one base away.

A cohort of roughly 30 patients with locally advanced or metastatic urothelial carcinoma, treated at Memorial Sloan Kettering on a trial protocol, was included. Peripheral blood mononuclear cells were collected pretreatment and during treatment, with between 1 and 8 total time points obtained per patient. The Qiagen DNeasy Blood extraction kit was used to purify genomic DNA from total PBMCs and tumor samples. PBMCs were collected pretreatment and during treatment and were isolated and stored as previously described. CDR1 and CDR2 were assigned from the germline V gene as MNHNS and SASEGT. V and J are trimmed by 6 bases and 10 bases, and the gene matches miss 7 bases of the junction. CDR3 length: 14 amino acids, cysteine to phenylalanine. CDR3 DNA is the only sequence kept; it has 42 bases, read in frame from the first base.

The sequencing here drew on PBMCs, taken around atezolizumab (anti-PD-L1) treatment. This chain joins TRBV6-1 to TRBJ1-4, with 11 bases matching TRBD1. The origin of this receptor is a man between 60 and 70 years old with urothelial cancer. This receptor has the CDR3 CASREDRGLVKLFF. The DNA sequence reads TGTGCCAGCAGAGAGGACAGGGGGCTTGTAAAACTGTTTTTT.